This T cell receptor (beta chain) was identified in a study of blood T cells in healthy people across ages. Then a second PCR, running about 6 to 12 cycles, was carried out with a sample-barcoded 5' primer and a J-beta primer mix. TCRdb analysed the 5' RACE reads with MiXCR anew, one entry per CDR3 protein. The profile shows about 1,000,000 distinct CDR3 sequences, under 55% of them singletons. Germline lookup yields CDR1 DFQATT and CDR2 SNEGSKA (reference sequence). The CDR3 spans 16 residues. Between the trimmed V and J ends, which lost 3 bases and 3 bases, there was a span of 18 bases. V and J are TRBV20-1 and TRBJ1-5; possible D gene TRBD1, 5 bases. The receptor was isolated from a woman in her sixties or seventies in good health. Sequencing used blood. The CDR3, as DNA: TGCAGTGCTAGGGTATGGGGCACCAACGTCAATCAGCCCCAGCATTTT. This sequence encodes CSARVWGTNVNQPQHF.